The T cell receptor delta chain under discussion was sequenced for a study of gamma-delta T cells after stem cell transplantation. The ends lost 1 base at V and 0 bases at J; junction bases unmatched: 21. Germline assignment: CDR1 GEAIGNYY and CDR2 EKD. This CDR3 is 22 amino acids long. TCRdb fed the RT-PCR reads to CATT. Among a few thousand delta-chain clones listed, around a third were seen once. The receptor's source is a human donor. It is not recorded whose cells these are; they may come from a transplant donor. Input material: gamma-delta T cells. The chain joins TRDV2 to TRDJ1; 11 bases are a match to TRDD3. The CDR3: CACDTRLPDPYWGIVYTDKLIF. The CDR3 DNA reads TGTGCCTGTGACACTCGACTGCCCGACCCGTACTGGGGGATAGTTTACACCGATAAACTCATCTTT.